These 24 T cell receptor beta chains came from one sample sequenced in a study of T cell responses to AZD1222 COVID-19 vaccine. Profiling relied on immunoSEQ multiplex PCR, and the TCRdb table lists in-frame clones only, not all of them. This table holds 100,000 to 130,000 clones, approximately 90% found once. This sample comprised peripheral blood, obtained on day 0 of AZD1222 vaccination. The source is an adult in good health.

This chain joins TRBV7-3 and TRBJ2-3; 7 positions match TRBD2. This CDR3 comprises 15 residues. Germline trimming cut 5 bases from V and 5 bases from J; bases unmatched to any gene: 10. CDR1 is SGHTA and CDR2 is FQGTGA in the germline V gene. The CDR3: CASSPAGRGLDTQYF. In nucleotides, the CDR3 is TGTGCCAGCAGCCCAGCGGGGAGGGGATTAGATACGCAGTATTTT.

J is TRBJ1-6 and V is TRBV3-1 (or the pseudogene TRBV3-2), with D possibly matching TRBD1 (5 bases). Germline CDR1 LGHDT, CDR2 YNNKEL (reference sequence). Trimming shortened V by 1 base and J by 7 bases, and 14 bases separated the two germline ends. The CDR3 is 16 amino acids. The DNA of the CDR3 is TGTGCCAGCAGCCAAGGCGGAGGGGCTGCAAATTCACCCCTCCACTTT. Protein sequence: CASSQGGGAANSPLHF.

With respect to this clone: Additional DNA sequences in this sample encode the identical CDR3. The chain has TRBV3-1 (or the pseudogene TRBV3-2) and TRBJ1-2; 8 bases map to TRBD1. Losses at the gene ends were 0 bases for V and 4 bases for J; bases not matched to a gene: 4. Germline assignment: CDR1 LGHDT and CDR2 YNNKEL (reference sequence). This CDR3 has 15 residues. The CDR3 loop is CASSQDLGTGYGYTF. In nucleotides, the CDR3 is TGTGCCAGCAGCCAAGATCTCGGGACAGGCTATGGCTACACCTTC.

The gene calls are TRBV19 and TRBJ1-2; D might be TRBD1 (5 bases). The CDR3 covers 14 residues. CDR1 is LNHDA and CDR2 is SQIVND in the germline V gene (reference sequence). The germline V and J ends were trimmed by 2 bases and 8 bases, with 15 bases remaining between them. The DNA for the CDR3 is TGTGCCAGTAGTATAAGGCGGGGGTCCGGCGGCTACACCTTC. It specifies CASSIRRGSGGYTF.

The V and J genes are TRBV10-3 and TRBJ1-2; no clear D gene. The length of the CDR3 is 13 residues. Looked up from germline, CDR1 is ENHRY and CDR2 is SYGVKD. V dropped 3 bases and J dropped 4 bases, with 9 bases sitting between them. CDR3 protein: CAISDKGTYGYTF. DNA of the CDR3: TGTGCCATCAGTGATAAAGGAACCTATGGCTACACCTTC.

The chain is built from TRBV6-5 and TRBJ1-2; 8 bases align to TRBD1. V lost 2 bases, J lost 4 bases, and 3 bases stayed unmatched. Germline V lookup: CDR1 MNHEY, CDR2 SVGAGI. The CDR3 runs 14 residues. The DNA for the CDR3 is TGTGCCAGCAGTTACGGACAGGGAGCCTATGGCTACACCTTC. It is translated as CASSYGQGAYGYTF.

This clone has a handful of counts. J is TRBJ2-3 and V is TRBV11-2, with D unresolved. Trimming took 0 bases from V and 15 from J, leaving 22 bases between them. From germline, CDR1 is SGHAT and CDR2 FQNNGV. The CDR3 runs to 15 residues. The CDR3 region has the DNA TGTGCCAGCAGCTTAGATCCCTTACAAGGGCGGATAGTTTATTTT. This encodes CASSLDPLQGRIVYF.

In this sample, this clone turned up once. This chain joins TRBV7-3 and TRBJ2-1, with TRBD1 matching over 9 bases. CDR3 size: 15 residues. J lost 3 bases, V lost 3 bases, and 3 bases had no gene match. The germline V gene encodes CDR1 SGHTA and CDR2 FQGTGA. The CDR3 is CASSLGQGRYNEQFF. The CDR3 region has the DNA TGTGCCAGCAGCTTGGGACAGGGCCGCTACAATGAGCAGTTCTTC.

The CDR3 DNA reads as TGTGCCAGCAGCGGCGGGACTAGCGGATCCTACGAGCAGTACTTC. Protein sequence: CASSGGTSGSYEQYF. V and J are TRBV6-5 and TRBJ2-7, with TRBD2 matching 11 bases. CDR1 is MNHEY and CDR2 is SVGAGI in the germline V gene. The junction had 5 bases not matched to a gene; V was cut back by 6 bases and J by 1 base. The CDR3 loop spans 15 amino acids.

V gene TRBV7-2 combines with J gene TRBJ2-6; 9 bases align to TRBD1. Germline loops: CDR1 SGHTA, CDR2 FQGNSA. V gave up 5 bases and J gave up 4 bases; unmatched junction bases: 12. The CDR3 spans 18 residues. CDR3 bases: TGTGCCAGCAGCCAGGTCCCGGGACAGGGTTCCGGGGCCAACGTCCTGACTTTC. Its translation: CASSQVPGQGSGANVLTF.

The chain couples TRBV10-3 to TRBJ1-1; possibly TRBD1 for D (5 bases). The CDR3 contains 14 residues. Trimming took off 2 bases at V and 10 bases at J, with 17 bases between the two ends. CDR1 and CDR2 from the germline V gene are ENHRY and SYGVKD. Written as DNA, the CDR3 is TGTGCCATCAGTGAGGCTCCGGGACGAGTAAGAGCTTTCTTT. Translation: CAISEAPGRVRAFF.

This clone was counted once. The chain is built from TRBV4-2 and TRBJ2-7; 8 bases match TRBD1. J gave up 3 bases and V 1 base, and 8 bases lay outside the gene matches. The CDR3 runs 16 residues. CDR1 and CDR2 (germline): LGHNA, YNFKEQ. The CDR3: CASSQGVAGGNYEQYF. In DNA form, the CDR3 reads TGTGCCAGCAGCCAAGGCGTGGCAGGGGGCAACTACGAGCAGTACTTC.

The CDR3 nucleotides read TGTGCCAGCAGCTTCTCTAGCGGGAGAGGGACAGATACGCAGTATTTT. Translated: CASSFSSGRGTDTQYF. J is TRBJ2-3 and V is TRBV7-2, with 10 bases identical to TRBD2. The junction had 6 bases not matched to a gene; V was cut back by 3 bases and J by 3 bases. Germline CDR1 is SGHTA and CDR2 is FQGNSA. This CDR3 comprises 16 residues. Complete variable domain (other parts from reference TRBV7-2 and TRBJ2-3): GAGVSQSPSNKVTEKGKDVELRCDPISGHTALYWYRQSLGQGLEFLIYFQGNSAPDKSGLPSDRFSAERTGGSVSTLTIQRTQQEDSAVYLCASSFSSGRGTDTQYFGPGTRLTVL.

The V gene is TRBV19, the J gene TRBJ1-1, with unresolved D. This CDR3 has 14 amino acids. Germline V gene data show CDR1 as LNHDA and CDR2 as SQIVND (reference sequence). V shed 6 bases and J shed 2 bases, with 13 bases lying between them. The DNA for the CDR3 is TGTGCCAGTAGGTTTGCGGGTCTAAACACTGAAGCTTTCTTT. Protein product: CASRFAGLNTEAFF.

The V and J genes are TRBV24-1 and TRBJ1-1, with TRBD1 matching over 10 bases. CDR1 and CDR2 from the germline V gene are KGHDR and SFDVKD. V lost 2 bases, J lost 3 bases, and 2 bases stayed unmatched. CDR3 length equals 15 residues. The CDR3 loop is CATSDWDRGDTEAFF. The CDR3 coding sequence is TGTGCCACCAGTGATTGGGACAGGGGAGACACTGAAGCTTTCTTT.

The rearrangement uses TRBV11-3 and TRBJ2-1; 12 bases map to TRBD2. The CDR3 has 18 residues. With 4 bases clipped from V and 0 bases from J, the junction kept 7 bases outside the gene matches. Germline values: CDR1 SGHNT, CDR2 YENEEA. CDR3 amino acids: CASSSRTSGKSSYNEQFF. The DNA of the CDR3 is TGTGCCAGCAGCTCAAGGACTAGCGGGAAGAGCTCCTACAATGAGCAGTTCTTC.

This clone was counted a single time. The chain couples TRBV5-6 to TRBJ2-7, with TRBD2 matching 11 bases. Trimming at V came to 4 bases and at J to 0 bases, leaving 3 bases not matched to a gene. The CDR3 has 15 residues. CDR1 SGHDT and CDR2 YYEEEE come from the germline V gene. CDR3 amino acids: CASSLLAGVSYEQYF. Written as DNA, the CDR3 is TGTGCCAGCAGCCTACTAGCGGGGGTCTCCTACGAGCAGTACTTC. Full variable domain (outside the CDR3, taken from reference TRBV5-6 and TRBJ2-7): DAGVTQSPTHLIKTRGQQVTLRCSPKSGHDTVSWYQQALGQGPQFIFQYYEEEERQRGNFPDRFSGHQFPNYSSELNVNALLLGDSALYLCASSLLAGVSYEQYFGPGTRLTVT.

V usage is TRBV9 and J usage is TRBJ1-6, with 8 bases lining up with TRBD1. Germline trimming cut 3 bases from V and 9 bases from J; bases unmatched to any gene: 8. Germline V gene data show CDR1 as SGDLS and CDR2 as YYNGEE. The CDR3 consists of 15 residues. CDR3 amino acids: CASSGQGLTSSPLHF. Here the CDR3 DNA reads TGTGCCAGCAGCGGACAGGGGCTAACTAGTTCACCCCTCCACTTT.

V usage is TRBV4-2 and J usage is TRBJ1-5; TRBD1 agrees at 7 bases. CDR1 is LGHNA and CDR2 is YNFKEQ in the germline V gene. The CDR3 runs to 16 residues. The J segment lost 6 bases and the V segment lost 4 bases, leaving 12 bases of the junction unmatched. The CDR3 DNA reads TGTGCCAGCAGCCCTCGGGACAGCCCCTCTGGTCAGCCCCAGCATTTT. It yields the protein CASSPRDSPSGQPQHF.

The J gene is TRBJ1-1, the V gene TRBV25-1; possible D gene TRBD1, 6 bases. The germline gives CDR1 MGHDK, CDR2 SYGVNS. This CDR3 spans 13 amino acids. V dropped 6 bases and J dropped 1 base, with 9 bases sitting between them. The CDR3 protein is CASSRGGNTEAFF. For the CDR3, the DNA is TGTGCCAGCAGCAGGGGCGGGAACACTGAAGCTTTCTTT. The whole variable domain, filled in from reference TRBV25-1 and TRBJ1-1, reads EADIYQTPRYLVIGTGKKITLECSQTMGHDKMYWYQQDPGMELHLIHYSYGVNSTEKGDLSSESTVSRIRTEHFPLTLESARPSHTSQYLCASSRGGNTEAFFGQGTRLTVV.

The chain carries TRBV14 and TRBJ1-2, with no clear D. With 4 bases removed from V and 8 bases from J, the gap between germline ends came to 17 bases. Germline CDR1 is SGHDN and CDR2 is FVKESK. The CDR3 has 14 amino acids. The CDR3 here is CASSPGHFVVGYTF. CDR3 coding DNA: TGTGCCAGCAGCCCAGGCCATTTTGTTGTCGGCTACACCTTC.

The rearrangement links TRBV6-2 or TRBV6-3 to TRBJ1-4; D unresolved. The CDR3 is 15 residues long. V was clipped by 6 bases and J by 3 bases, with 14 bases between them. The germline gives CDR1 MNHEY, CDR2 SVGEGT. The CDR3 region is CASSQFRQANEKLFF. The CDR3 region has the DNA TGTGCCAGCAGCCAATTCCGGCAGGCTAATGAAAAACTGTTTTTT.

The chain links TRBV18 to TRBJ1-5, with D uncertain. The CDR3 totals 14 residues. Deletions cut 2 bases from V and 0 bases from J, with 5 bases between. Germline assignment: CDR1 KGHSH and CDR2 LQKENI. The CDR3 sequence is CASSPDYSNQPQHF. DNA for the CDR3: TGTGCCAGCTCACCAGATTATAGCAATCAGCCCCAGCATTTT.

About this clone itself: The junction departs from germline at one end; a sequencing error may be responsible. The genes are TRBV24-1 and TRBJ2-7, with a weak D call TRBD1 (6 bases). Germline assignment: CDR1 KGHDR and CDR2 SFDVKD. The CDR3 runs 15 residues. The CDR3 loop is CATSDSTGGSFEQYF. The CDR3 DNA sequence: TGTGCCACCAGTGATTCGACAGGCGGCTCCTTCGAGCAGTACTTC.